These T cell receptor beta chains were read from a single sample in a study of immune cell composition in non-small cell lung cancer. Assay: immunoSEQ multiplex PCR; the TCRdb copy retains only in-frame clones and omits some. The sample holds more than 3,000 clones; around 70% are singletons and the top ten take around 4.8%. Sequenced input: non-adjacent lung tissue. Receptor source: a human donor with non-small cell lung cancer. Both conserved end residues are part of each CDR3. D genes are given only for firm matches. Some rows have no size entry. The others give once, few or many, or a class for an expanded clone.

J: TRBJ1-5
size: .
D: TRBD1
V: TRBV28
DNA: TGTGCCACCGCAATTGCTACAGGGGAAAATCAGCCCCAGCATTTT
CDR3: CATAIATGENQPQHF

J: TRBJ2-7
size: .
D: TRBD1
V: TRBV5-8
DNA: TGTGCCAGCAGCTGGAAGACAGGGCGCTACGAGCAGTACTTC
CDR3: CASSWKTGRYEQYF

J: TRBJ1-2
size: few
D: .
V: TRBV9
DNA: TGTGCCAGCAGCCCTACCTCGGGGGGTAGCTATGGCTACACCTTC
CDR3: CASSPTSGGSYGYTF

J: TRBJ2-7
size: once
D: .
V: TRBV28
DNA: TGTGCCAGCGGGCAGAACGAGCAGTACTTC
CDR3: CASGQNEQYF

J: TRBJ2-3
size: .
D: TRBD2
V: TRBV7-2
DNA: TGTGCCAGCAGCTTATCTTCTAGCGGGGGGGCACAGGATACGCAGTATTTT
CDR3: CASSLSSSGGAQDTQYF

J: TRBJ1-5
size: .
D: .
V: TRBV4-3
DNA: TGCGCCAGCAGCCAAGATAGACAGATTAATCAGCCCCAGCATTTT
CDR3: CASSQDRQINQPQHF

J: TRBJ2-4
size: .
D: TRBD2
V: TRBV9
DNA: TGTGCCAGCAGCGTAGCGGAGGGACTAGCGGGAGTTAACATTCAGTACTTC
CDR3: CASSVAEGLAGVNIQYF

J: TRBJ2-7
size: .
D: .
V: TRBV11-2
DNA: TGTGCCAGCAGCTTACAGGGCGCCCCATCTTACGAGCAGTACTTC
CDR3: CASSLQGAPSYEQYF

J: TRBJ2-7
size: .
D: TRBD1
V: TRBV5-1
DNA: TGCGCCAGCAGCACTTATTCGGGACAGGGGGCTCGGGAGCAGTACTTC
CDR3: CASSTYSGQGAREQYF

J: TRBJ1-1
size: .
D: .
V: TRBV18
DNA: TGTGCCAGCTCACCGTGGGCAGGGCAGAACACTGAAGCTTTCTTT
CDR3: CASSPWAGQNTEAFF

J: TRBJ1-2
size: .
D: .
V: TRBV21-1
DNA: TGTGCCAGCAGCAACAGGGGCTACACCTTC
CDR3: CASSNRGYTF

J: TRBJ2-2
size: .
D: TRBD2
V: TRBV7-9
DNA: TGTGCCAGCAGCTTACTCAGCGGGGCTGATGAGGAGCTGTTTTTT
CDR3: CASSLLSGADEELFF

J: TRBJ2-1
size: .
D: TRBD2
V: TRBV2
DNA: TGTGCCAGCAGGACTAGCGGGTCCTACAATGAGCAGTTCTTC
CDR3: CASRTSGSYNEQFF

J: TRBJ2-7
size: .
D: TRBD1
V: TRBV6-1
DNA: TGTGCCAGCAGTGCCGACAGGGTTTCCTACGAGCAGTACTTC
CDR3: CASSADRVSYEQYF

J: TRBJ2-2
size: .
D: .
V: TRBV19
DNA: TGTGCCAGTAGTACTAGCTTTGGGGAGCTGTTTTTT
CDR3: CASSTSFGELFF

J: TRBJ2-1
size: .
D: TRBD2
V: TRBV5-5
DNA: TGTGCCAGCAGCTTGACTAGCGGGACCTACAATGAGCAGTTCTTC
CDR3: CASSLTSGTYNEQFF

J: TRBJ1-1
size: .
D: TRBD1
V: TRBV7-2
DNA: TGTGCCAGCAGCTTACAGGGGGCTGAAGCTTTCTTT
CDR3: CASSLQGAEAFF

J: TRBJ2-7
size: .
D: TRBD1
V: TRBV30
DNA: TGTGCCTGGAAATCAGTAAGGACAGGGTACTCCTACGAGCAGTACTTC
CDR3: CAWKSVRTGYSYEQYF

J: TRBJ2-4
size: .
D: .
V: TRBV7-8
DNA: TGTGCCAGCAGCTTAGACAGGGTCAAAAACATTCAGTACTTC
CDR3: CASSLDRVKNIQYF

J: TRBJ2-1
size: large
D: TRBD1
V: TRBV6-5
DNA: TGTGCCAGCAGTTGGGGGACAGACAATGAGCAGTTCTTC
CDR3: CASSWGTDNEQFF

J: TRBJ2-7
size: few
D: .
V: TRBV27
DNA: TGTGCCAGCAGTCCTTCTAGCCAGAGCTCCTACGAGCAGTACTTC
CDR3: CASSPSSQSSYEQYF

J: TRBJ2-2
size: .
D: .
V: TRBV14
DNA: TGTGCCAGCAGCCAAGCAGCAAGAGAGGCGAACACCGGGGAGCTGTTTTTT
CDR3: CASSQAAREANTGELFF

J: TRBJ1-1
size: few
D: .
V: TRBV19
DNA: TGTGCCAGTAGTATAACAGGGTCGGGAACTGAAGCTTTCTTT
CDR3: CASSITGSGTEAFF

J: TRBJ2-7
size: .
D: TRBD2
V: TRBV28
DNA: TGTGCCAGCAGTTTTGGTAGCGGGAGATTGAGGGAGCAGTACTTC
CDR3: CASSFGSGRLREQYF

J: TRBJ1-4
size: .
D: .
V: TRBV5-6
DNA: TGTGCCAGCACCTGGGGGGGCGCTTTTGAAAAACTGTTTTTT
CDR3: CASTWGGAFEKLFF

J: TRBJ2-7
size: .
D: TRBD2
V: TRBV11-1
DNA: TGTGCCAGCAGCTTAAGGGCCGGGACTAGTACGTACGAGCAGTACTTC
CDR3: CASSLRAGTSTYEQYF

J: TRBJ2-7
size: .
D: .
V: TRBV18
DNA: TGTGCCAGCTCAACGACGACACGGGAGCAGTACTTC
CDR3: CASSTTTREQYF

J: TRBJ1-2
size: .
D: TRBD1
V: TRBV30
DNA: TGTGCCTGGAGTGCCCTAACAGGGGGCGGTGGCTACACCTTC
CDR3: CAWSALTGGGGYTF

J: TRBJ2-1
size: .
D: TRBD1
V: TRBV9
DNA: TGTGCCAGCAGCCCTAGAGACAGGGCTCACAATGAGCAGTTCTTC
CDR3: CASSPRDRAHNEQFF

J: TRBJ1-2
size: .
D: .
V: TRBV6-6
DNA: TGTGCCAGCAGTTCCCGACAGGATAGCGATGGCTACACCTTC
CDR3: CASSSRQDSDGYTF

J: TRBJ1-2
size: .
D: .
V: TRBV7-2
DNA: TGTGCCAGCAGACTGGATGGCTACACCTTC
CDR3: CASRLDGYTF

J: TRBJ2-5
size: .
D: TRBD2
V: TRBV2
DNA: TGTGCCAGCAGTCTAGCGGGAGGCCCCCAAGAGACCCAGTACTTC
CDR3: CASSLAGGPQETQYF

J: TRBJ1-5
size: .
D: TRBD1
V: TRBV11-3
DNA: TGTGCCAGCAGCCGAACAGGGGCCCAGCCCCAGCATTTT
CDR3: CASSRTGAQPQHF

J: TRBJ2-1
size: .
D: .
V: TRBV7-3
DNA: TGTGCCAGCAGCAGGGGGCCGGGACTAGAAAGAGGTGAGCAGTTCTTC
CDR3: CASSRGPGLERGEQFF

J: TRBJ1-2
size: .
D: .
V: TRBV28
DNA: TGTGCCAGCAGTGTATTGGATCTAACAGGACCCTATGGCTACACCTTC
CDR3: CASSVLDLTGPYGYTF

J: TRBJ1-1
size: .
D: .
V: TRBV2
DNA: TGTGCCGCGTATACAGGCGCTGAAGCTTTCTTT
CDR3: CAAYTGAEAFF

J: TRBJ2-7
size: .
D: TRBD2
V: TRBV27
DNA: TGTGCCAGCAGTCCACGAGCGGGGGCCTACGAGCAGTACTTC
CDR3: CASSPRAGAYEQYF

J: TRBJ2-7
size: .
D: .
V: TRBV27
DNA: TGTGCCAGCAGTTTGAGCCGCGCGGGACTCCCGGGCTACGAGCAGTACTTC
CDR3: CASSLSRAGLPGYEQYF

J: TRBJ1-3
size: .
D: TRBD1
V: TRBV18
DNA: TGTGCCAGCTCACCAGGACAGGAGAACACCATATATTTT
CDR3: CASSPGQENTIYF

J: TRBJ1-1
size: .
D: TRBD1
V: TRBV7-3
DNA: TGTGCCAGCAGCGCGACAGGGTCTGACACTGAAGCTTTCTTT
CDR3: CASSATGSDTEAFF

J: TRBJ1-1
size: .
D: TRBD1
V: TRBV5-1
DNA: TGCGCCAGCAGCTTGCTCGGACAGGGACGGACTGAAGCTTTCTTT
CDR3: CASSLLGQGRTEAFF